This T cell receptor beta chain was sequenced in a study of T-cell memory formation after mild COVID-19. General study points: There was a balanced CD4/CD8 profile in clones contracting day 15 to 85, and later expanders leaned CD4+. There were some responding clones in pre-infection memory, which suggested that cross-reactive memory had joined. The main location of contracting CD4+ clones was CM and EM, and that of contracting CD8+ clones was EMRA.

The authors produced TCR alpha and TCR beta cDNA libraries with sample barcodes and UMIs by 5'RACE using constant-segment primers. Using its own MiXCR run on the 5' RACE reads, TCRdb lists one record per CDR3 protein. The sample consists of some 450,000 distinct CDR3 sequences, over 15% of them appearing once. On this clonotype itself: Its antigen is unidentified.

The junction had 4 bases not matched to a gene; V was cut back by 3 bases and J by 3 bases. The germline V gene has CDR1 KGHDR and CDR2 SFDVKD. The CDR3 covers 16 residues. This sequence originates from an adult woman who had mild COVID-19 (a few samples of this study predate the infection). Cell type and time point are not known. The chain uses TRBV24-1 and TRBJ2-2, with TRBD1 matching over 9 bases. Sequencing input: PBMCs or a T cell subset sorted from them (not recorded which). The CDR3 DNA reads TGTGCCACCAGTGATCAAGACAGGGGGGACACCGGGGAGCTGTTTTTT. Its protein is CATSDQDRGDTGELFF.